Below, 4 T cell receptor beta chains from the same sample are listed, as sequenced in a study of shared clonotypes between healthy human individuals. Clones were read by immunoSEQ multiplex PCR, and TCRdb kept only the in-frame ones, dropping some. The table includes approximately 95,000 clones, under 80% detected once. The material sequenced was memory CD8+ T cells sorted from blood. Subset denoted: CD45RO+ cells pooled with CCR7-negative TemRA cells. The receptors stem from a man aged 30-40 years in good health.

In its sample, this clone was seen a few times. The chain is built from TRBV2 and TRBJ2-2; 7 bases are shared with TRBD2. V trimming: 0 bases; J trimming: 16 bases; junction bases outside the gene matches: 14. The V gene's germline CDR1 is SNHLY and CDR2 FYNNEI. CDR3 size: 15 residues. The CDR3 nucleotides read TGTGCCAGCAGTGAAGCGCGGAGCGACGCGGGAGCCCCGTTTTTT. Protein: CASSEARSDAGAPFF.

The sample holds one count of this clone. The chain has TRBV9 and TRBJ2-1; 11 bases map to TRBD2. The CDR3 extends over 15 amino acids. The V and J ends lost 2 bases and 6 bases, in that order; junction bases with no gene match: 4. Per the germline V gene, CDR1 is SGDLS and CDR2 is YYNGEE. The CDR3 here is CASSVGTSGGNEQFF. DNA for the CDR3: TGTGCCAGCAGCGTCGGGACTAGCGGTGGCAATGAGCAGTTCTTC. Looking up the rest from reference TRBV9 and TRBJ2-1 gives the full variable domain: DSGVTQTPKHLITATGQRVTLRCSPRSGDLSVYWYQQSLDQGLQFLIQYYNGEERAKGNILERFSAQQFPDLHSELNLSSLELGDSALYFCASSVGTSGGNEQFFGPGTRLTVL.

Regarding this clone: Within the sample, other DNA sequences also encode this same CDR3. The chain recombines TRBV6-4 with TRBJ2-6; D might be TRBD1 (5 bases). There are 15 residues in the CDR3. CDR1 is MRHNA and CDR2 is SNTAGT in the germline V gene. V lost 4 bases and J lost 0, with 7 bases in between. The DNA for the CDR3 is TGTGCCAGCAGTGGCGACAGCTCTGGGGCCAACGTCCTGACTTTC. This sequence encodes CASSGDSSGANVLTF.

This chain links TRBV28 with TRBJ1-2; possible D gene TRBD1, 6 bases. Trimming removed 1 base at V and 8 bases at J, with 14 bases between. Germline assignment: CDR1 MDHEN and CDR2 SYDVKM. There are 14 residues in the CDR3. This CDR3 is CASSLFGGLGGYTF. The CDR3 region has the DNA TGTGCCAGCAGTTTATTCGGGGGCCTCGGGGGCTACACCTTC.